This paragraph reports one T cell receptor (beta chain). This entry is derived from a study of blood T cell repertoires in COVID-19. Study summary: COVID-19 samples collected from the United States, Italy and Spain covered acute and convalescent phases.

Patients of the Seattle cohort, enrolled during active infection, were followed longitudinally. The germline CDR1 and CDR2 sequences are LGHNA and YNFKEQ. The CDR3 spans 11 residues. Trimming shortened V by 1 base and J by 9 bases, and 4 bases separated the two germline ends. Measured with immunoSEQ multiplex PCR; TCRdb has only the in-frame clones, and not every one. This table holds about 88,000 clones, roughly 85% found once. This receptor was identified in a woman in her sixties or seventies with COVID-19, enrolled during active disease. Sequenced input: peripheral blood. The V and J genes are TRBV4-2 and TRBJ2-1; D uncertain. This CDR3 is CASSQAGEQFF. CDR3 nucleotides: TGTGCCAGCAGCCAAGCGGGTGAGCAGTTCTTC.